The next 18 T cell receptor beta chains were all read from a single sample in a study of T cells in Graves' hyperthyroidism and ophthalmopathy. Authors of the study amplified TCR beta CDR3 regions from RNA transcripts. The TCR CDR3 first-round RT-PCR relied on the HTBI primer set. TCRdb passed the multiplex PCR reads through MiXCR, listing each CDR3 protein once. The table includes some 600,000 distinct CDR3 sequences, around 14% detected once. The sequenced material came from blood. The receptor source for this set is a woman in her thirties with Graves' hyperthyroidism that later progressed to Graves' ophthalmopathy.

This clonotype was seen ten or more times. The V and J genes are TRBV3-1 and TRBJ2-7; D gene ambiguous. This CDR3 is 13 amino acids long. The germline CDR1 and CDR2 sequences are LGHDT and YNNKEL (reference sequence). V gave up 1 base and J gave up 2 bases, with 6 bases separating them. CDR3 in amino acids: CASSQARTYEQYF. The CDR3, as DNA: TGTGCCAGCAGCCAAGCTAGGACCTACGAGCAGTACTTC.

This clonotype appeared many times. This chain links TRBV24-1 with TRBJ2-2, with 8 nucleotides matching TRBD2. CDR3 size: 17 residues. Trimming cost V 0 bases and J 3 bases; bases outside gene matches: 5. The germline CDR1 and CDR2 sequences are KGHDR and SFDVKD. CDR3 bases: TGTGCCACCAGTGATTTGCGGCGAGCGGGAGACACCGGGGAGCTGTTTTTT. Encoded protein: CATSDLRRAGDTGELFF.

This chain links TRBV5-6 with TRBJ2-2, with D possibly being TRBD1 (5 bases). CDR1 is SGHDT, CDR2 YYEEEE, per germline. The germline V and J ends were trimmed by 4 bases and 6 bases, with 13 bases remaining between them. CDR3 length: 14 residues. CDR3 bases: TGTGCCAGCAGCGCGCTTGGGGCGGCCGGGGAGCTGTTTTTT. It yields the protein CASSALGAAGELFF. Full variable domain (rest looked up from reference TRBV5-6 and TRBJ2-2): DAGVTQSPTHLIKTRGQQVTLRCSPKSGHDTVSWYQQALGQGPQFIFQYYEEEERQRGNFPDRFSGHQFPNYSSELNVNALLLGDSALYLCASSALGAAGELFFGEGSRLTVL.

This clonotype was picked up many times. This chain links TRBV12-3 or TRBV12-4 with TRBJ2-3, with TRBD2 identical over 8 bases. CDR3 length: 11 residues. V lost 7 bases to trimming and J lost 8 bases; unmatched junction nucleotides: 2. CDR3 nucleotides: TGTGCCAGCACCCGGGAGGGTACGCAGTATTTT. As protein: CASTREGTQYF.

The table lists this clonotype with a few counts. Germline and junction disagree at one end, which may indicate a read error. V usage is TRBV6-1 and J usage is TRBJ1-2, with 9 bases lining up with TRBD1. The V gene's germline CDR1 is MNHNS and CDR2 SASEGT. The CDR3 has 15 amino acids. CDR3 residues: CASTSTGTGMDGHTF. DNA for the CDR3: TGTGCCAGCACCTCAACCGGGACAGGGATGGATGGCCACACCTTC.

This clonotype has at least ten counts. V usage is TRBV18 and J usage is TRBJ1-2; possibly TRBD1 for D (5 bases). This CDR3 spans 13 amino acids. With 5 bases removed from V and 4 bases from J, the gap between germline ends came to 11 bases. From germline, CDR1 is KGHSH and CDR2 LQKENI. The CDR3 spells CASSEQDGYGYTF. CDR3 nucleotides: TGTGCCAGCTCAGAACAGGACGGCTATGGCTACACCTTC.

This clonotype was picked up many times. V usage is TRBV19 and J usage is TRBJ1-5; 8 nucleotides line up with TRBD1. The germline V gene encodes CDR1 LNHDA and CDR2 SQIVND (reference sequence). This CDR3 is built from 15 residues. The V gene end was trimmed by 4 bases and the J gene end by 5 bases; junction bases not matched to a gene: 7. CDR3 loop: CASSKRTGQHQPQHF. As DNA, the CDR3 is TGTGCCAGTAGTAAAAGGACAGGGCAACATCAGCCCCAGCATTTT.

The rearrangement joins TRBV28 to TRBJ2-5; D may be TRBD1 (7 bases). V shed 3 bases and J shed 5 bases, with 19 bases lying between them. CDR1 is MDHEN and CDR2 is SYDVKM in the germline V gene. The CDR3 sequence is 16 residues long. CDR3 DNA: TGTGCCAGCAGTTTGGATGGACATCCAGGGGGGGAGACCCAGTACTTC. This translates into CASSLDGHPGGETQYF.

V gene TRBV20-1 combines with J gene TRBJ2-7; 12 nucleotides line up with TRBD2. Germline CDR1 and CDR2: DFQATT and SNEGSKA (reference sequence). The ends lost 0 bases at V and 2 bases at J; junction bases unmatched: 2. The CDR3 sequence is 15 residues long. CDR3 amino acids: CSARETSGGPYEQYF. The CDR3 region has the DNA TGCAGTGCTAGAGAGACTAGCGGGGGTCCCTACGAGCAGTACTTC.

This clonotype has a count of ten or more. The J gene is TRBJ2-3, the V gene TRBV2; 7 bases line up with TRBD2. This CDR3 comprises 15 residues. With 3 bases clipped from V and 0 bases from J, the junction kept 3 bases outside the gene matches. Germline CDR1 reads SNHLY; CDR2 reads FYNNEI. CDR3 sequence reads: CASSESGTSTDTQYF. In nucleotides, the CDR3 is TGTGCCAGCAGTGAGAGCGGGACTAGCACAGATACGCAGTATTTT.

This clonotype has a count of ten or more. The chain joins TRBV6-1 to TRBJ1-1; the match to TRBD1 covers 7 bases. V was clipped by 8 bases and J by 2 bases; unmatched bases: 5. This CDR3 region has 13 residues. CDR1 is MNHNS, CDR2 SASEGT, per germline. The CDR3 is CASRRGLNTEAFF. The CDR3, as DNA: TGTGCCAGCCGGAGGGGGCTAAACACTGAAGCTTTCTTT.

As to this clonotype: Since a much larger clone is just one base distant, this may be a read error. This sequence joins TRBV12-3 or TRBV12-4 and TRBJ1-5; 8 bases are shared with TRBD1. V gave up 7 bases and J gave up 7 bases; unmatched junction bases: 12. The CDR3 covers 15 residues. CDR3 residues: CASTTRTGYGQPQHF. CDR3 coding DNA: TGTGCCAGCACTACGAGGACAGGGTACGGGCAGCCCCAGCATTTT.

This clonotype appeared many times. The chain has TRBV2 and TRBJ2-1; 11 bases map to TRBD1. The CDR3 has 15 residues. Germline V gene data show CDR1 as SNHLY and CDR2 as FYNNEI. The V and J ends lost 3 bases and 6 bases, in that order; junction bases with no gene match: 4. This CDR3 is CASSEGQGVTNEQFF. CDR3 in DNA: TGTGCCAGCAGTGAGGGACAGGGGGTAACCAATGAGCAGTTCTTC.

Many counts were recorded for this clonotype. The chain carries TRBV5-4 and TRBJ2-2, with 14 bases matching TRBD2. The germline CDR1 and CDR2 sequences are SGHNT and YYREEE (reference sequence). The junction had 5 bases not matched to a gene; V was cut back by 0 bases and J by 7 bases. This CDR3 has 17 residues. CDR3 nucleotide sequence: TGTGCCAGCAGCTTGGAGGGACTAGCGGGAGTGAGCGGGGAGCTGTTTTTT. Its protein product is CASSLEGLAGVSGELFF.

The table lists this clonotype with a few counts. This chain connects TRBV3-1 to TRBJ1-1, with D unresolved. Germline V CDR1 and CDR2: LGHDT, YNNKEL (reference sequence). The CDR3 has 16 amino acids. The V and J ends lost 1 base and 4 bases respectively, with 16 bases between them. CDR3 residues: CASSQAGSGTGTEAFF. CDR3 nucleotide sequence: TGTGCCAGCAGCCAAGCTGGGTCGGGTACGGGCACTGAAGCTTTCTTT.

The table lists this clonotype with many counts. This rearrangement joins TRBV24-1 to TRBJ1-1, with D possibly being TRBD1 (5 bases). Trimming left V 5 bases short and J 7 bases short, with 7 bases between. Per the germline V gene, CDR1 is KGHDR and CDR2 is SFDVKD. CDR3 length: 11 amino acids. Written as DNA, the CDR3 is TGTGCCACCAGTGCAGGGAATGAAGCTTTCTTT. Its protein product is CATSAGNEAFF.

This clonotype was detected many times. The V call is TRBV7-9, the J call TRBJ2-1; 7 bases agree with TRBD2. This CDR3 is built from 14 residues. The germline CDR1 and CDR2 sequences are SEHNR and FQNEAQ (reference sequence). V dropped 5 bases and J dropped 3; count of bases not matched to a gene: 4. The CDR3 nucleotides read TGTGCCAGCAGCACCGGGACTATCTACAATGAGCAGTTCTTC. It is translated as CASSTGTIYNEQFF.

CDR3 loop: CASSQRRVAGGGSETQYF. CDR3 sequence (DNA): TGCGCCAGCAGCCAACGTCGGGTAGCGGGAGGGGGTTCGGAGACCCAGTACTTC. The gene calls are TRBV4-1 and TRBJ2-5; 11 nucleotides match TRBD2. In germline, CDR1 is MGHRA, CDR2 YSYEKL. The V segment lost 2 bases and the J segment 5 bases; nucleotides outside the gene matches: 13. The CDR3 extends over 18 amino acids.